This T cell receptor (beta chain) was retrieved from a study of CD8 T cells in Susac syndrome (dated by TCRdb to the late 2010s). About the full investigation: Of the Susac syndrome patients who were sequenced, roughly 8 were in clinical remission while roughly 6 had clinically active disease. At the time of blood withdrawal, Susac syndrome patients were either therapy-naive, taking corticosteroids (with some also receiving IVIg), or on IVIg alone. Whether CD8+ T cell activation and differentiation in Susac syndrome was antigen driven was tested using repertoire sequencing.

The germline V gene (reference sequence) provides CDR1 DFQATT and CDR2 SNEGSKA. There are 16 amino acids in the CDR3, from cysteine to phenylalanine inclusive. The read is trimmed to its CDR3 DNA, 48 bases read in frame from base 1. V loses 5 bases at its end and J loses 4 bases; junction bases beyond the gene matches: 15. What the research found in general, with its limitations: The number of individuals in the TCR sequencing and HLA analysis was recognized as being relatively small. In patients with Susac syndrome, the CD4+ T cell repertoire showed no detectable clonal expansion.

RNA was extracted using the RNeasy kit, and roughly 0.5 to 1 ug of the RNA was reverse transcribed with random hexamers. The immunoSEQ multiplex PCR assay, covering 54 Vbeta and 13 Jbeta segments, was used to amplify TCR beta CDR3 regions. Bias from PCR amplification was corrected by using a synthetic template baseline for primer optimization and for computational correction. In the original analysis: Reads were annotated to V, D and J genes according to IMGT and were analyzed with immunoSEQ Analyzer, with only productive sequences retained. Clonality was calculated as one minus the Shannon entropy normalized by log2 of the number of productive unique sequences. For each patient and control, public and private clones were evaluated within the 100 most prevalent clones. Clones were defined as Susac-specific if absent from the healthy and MS cohorts, from approximately 1,100 published viral clones and from other ImmuneACCESS disease sequences. The public sequencing data were trimmed at Q25 with fastp and processed into clonotypes with MiXCR by TCRdb, which kept only in-frame beta chains. Every CDR3 protein is listed once, alongside the most common genes and DNA of its rows. These V and J calls originate from TCRdb's pipeline instead of the authors' own analysis. In all, the sample holds 210,000 or so distinct CDR3 sequences, and 85% to 95% of those were seen once. The ten top clones hold around 0.15% of the sample.

High-throughput TCR beta sequencing profiled peripheral blood CD8+ and CD4+ T cells from healthy donors, Susac syndrome patients and multiple sclerosis patients. The Susac syndrome patients fulfilled recently defined diagnostic criteria for definite or probable disease. Bulk CD8+ and CD4+ T cells were purified by magnetic negative isolation, whereas CD8+ TEMRA cells were enriched by FACS. Blood was collected in EDTA tubes and processed within 24 hours, with PBMCs isolated through density gradient centrifugation. PBMCs intended for TCR sequencing were cryopreserved in liquid nitrogen and were subsequently thawed in a 37 degrees C water bath. The sorted or isolated CD4+, CD8+ and CD8+ TEMRA cells had a purity of 90% or higher. Concerning this clonotype: There is no known antigen for this receptor. Per-base quality was not reported, and no clone a single base away is much larger than it.

The specimen sequenced was CD4+ T cells from PBMCs. The source of this sequence is a human donor with Susac syndrome. Here the chain combines TRBV20-1 and TRBJ1-2, with TRBD1 identical over 8 junction bases. The DNA sequence is as follows: TGCAGTGCTCAGACGGCCCGGACAGGGACCGTCTATGGCTACACCTTC. Its translation is CSAQTARTGTVYGYTF.